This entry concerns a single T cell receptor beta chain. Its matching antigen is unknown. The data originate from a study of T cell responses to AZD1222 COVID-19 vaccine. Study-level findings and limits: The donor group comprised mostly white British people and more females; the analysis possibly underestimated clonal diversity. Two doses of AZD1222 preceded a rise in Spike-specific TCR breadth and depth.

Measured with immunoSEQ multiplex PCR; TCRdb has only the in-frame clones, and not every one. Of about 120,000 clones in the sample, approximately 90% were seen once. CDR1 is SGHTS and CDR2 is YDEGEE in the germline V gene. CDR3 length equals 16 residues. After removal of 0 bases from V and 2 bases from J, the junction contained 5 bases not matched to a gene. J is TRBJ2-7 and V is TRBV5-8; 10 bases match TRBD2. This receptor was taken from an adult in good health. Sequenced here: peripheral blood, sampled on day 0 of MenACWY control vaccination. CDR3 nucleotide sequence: TGTGCCAGCAGCTTGGGAGTGGGACTAGCGACCTACGAGCAGTACTTC. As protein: CASSLGVGLATYEQYF.